This TCR beta chain was found in a study of T cell responses to AZD1222 COVID-19 vaccine. Clones were sequenced by immunoSEQ multiplex PCR, and TCRdb holds only the in-frame ones, with some missing. The top ten hold about 20% of the sample, which has about 120,000 clones, 80% to 90% seen once. General study findings and limits: The sample set comprised mostly white British donors with more females, and clonal diversity was possibly underestimated.

A remark on this clone: Its matching antigen is unknown.

The V end lost 1 base, the J end lost 6 bases, and 13 bases lay between the germline ends. There are 15 residues in the CDR3. CDR1 is SGHTA and CDR2 is FQGNSA in the germline V gene. This receptor was identified in an adult in good health. The sequences come from peripheral blood, collected on day 0 of AZD1222 vaccination. This rearrangement joins TRBV7-2 to TRBJ1-3; unclear D gene. The DNA of the CDR3 is TGTGCCAGCAGCTTAGGGAGACCCGGACCAAACACCATATATTTT. It yields the protein CASSLGRPGPNTIYF. The full variable domain, its missing parts supplied by reference TRBV7-2 and TRBJ1-3, is GAGVSQSPSNKVTEKGKDVELRCDPISGHTALYWYRQSLGQGLEFLIYFQGNSAPDKSGLPSDRFSAERTGGSVSTLTIQRTQQEDSAVYLCASSLGRPGPNTIYFGEGSWLTVV.